A selection of T cell receptor beta chains follows, all from one sample in a study of early T cells in non-severe SARS-CoV-2 infection. Via MiXCR, TCRdb re-called the 5' RACE reads, giving one row per CDR3 protein. The repertoire holds approximately 23,000 distinct CDR3 sequences, with roughly 4.2% as singletons. The source material was whole blood. These receptors all come from an adult who was a healthcare worker with PCR-confirmed SARS-CoV-2 infection or an uninfected control (not recorded which). Each CDR3 is given with its conserved first and last residue. Each record gives: clone size, D gene, J gene, V gene, CDR3 length, CDR3 protein, CDR3 DNA. A D gene is named only where the DNA matches it firmly. Size tells how often a clone was seen (once, few, many) or the class of an expanded clone, and some rows leave it out.

many . TRBJ2-3 TRBV7-2 14 CASSFTPTNPKQYF TGTGCCAGCAGCTTCACCCCGACTAACCCCAAGCAGTATTTT
many TRBD2 TRBJ2-3 TRBV7-2 16 CASSLVGTRATDTQYF TGTGCCAGCAGCTTAGTGGGGACTAGGGCCACAGATACGCAGTATTTT
many . TRBJ1-5 TRBV2 15 CASSEAGISSQPQHF TGTGCCAGCAGTGAAGCTGGGATTTCAAGTCAGCCCCAGCATTTT
many TRBD2 TRBJ2-2 TRBV6-5 15 CASSLSGGNTGELFF TGTGCCAGCAGCCTCAGCGGGGGGAACACCGGGGAGCTGTTTTTT
many TRBD2 TRBJ2-3 TRBV11-2 15 CASSSLAGGPDTQYF TGTGCCAGCAGCTCACTAGCGGGGGGGCCAGATACGCAGTATTTT
many . TRBJ2-7 TRBV6-5 14 CASSSRTASGEQYF TGTGCCAGCAGTTCCCGGACGGCGAGCGGCGAGCAGTACTTC
. TRBD2 TRBJ2-1 TRBV5-1 15 CASSSGTSVYNEQFF TGCGCCAGCAGTTCCGGGACTAGCGTCTACAATGAGCAGTTCTTC
many . TRBJ2-7 TRBV7-2 13 CAARKGGGYEQYF TGTGCCGCCCGTAAAGGTGGTGGCTACGAGCAGTACTTC
many . TRBJ1-2 TRBV30 11 CAWRMDTGYTF TGTGCCTGGAGAATGGACACCGGCTACACCTTC
many . TRBJ1-6 TRBV12-2 20 CASRLANVSPRDRDNSPLHF TGTGCAAGTCGCTTAGCCAATGTCTCTCCCCGGGACAGGGATAATTCACCCCTCCACTTT
many . TRBJ2-4 TRBV6-2/TRBV6-3 17 CASSYLQGPFSKNIQYF TGTGCCAGCAGTTACCTTCAGGGGCCATTTTCCAAAAACATTCAGTACTTC
many . TRBJ2-3 TRBV6-2/TRBV6-3 13 CASRWGGTDTQYF TGTGCCAGCAGGTGGGGGGGCACAGATACGCAGTATTTT
many . TRBJ2-7 TRBV18 17 CASSPQGMALYFYEQYF TGTGCCAGCTCACCACAGGGTATGGCACTCTACTTCTACGAGCAGTACTTC
many TRBD2 TRBJ2-1 TRBV6-6 17 CASSSGTSGSRYNEQFF TGTGCCAGCAGTTCCGGGACTAGCGGGAGCAGATACAATGAGCAGTTCTTC
many TRBD1 TRBJ2-5 TRBV19 15 CASSRSGTGRETQYF TGTGCCAGTAGCCGATCCGGGACAGGGCGAGAGACCCAGTACTTC
many . TRBJ2-3 TRBV6-5 14 CASTLGRSRGTQYF TGTGCCAGCACGTTAGGGCGGAGCAGGGGTACGCAGTATTTT
many TRBD2 TRBJ2-1 TRBV20-1 14 CSARDPGGPHEQFF TGCAGTGCTAGAGATCCGGGGGGACCGCATGAGCAGTTCTTC
many TRBD1 TRBJ2-7 TRBV12-3/TRBV12-4 13 CASSHGQGYEQYF TGTGCCAGCAGCCACGGACAGGGCTACGAGCAGTACTTC
few . TRBJ1-4 TRBV4-1 15 CASSQVRPNNEKLFF TGCGCCAGCAGCCAAGTCCGCCCTAATAATGAAAAACTGTTTTTT
many TRBD2 TRBJ2-1 TRBV5-6 16 CASSLEWAGVMDEQFF TGTGCCAGCAGCTTGGAATGGGCGGGAGTTATGGATGAGCAGTTCTTC
few . TRBJ2-7 TRBV27 13 CASSGRNNHEQYF TGTGCCAGCAGTGGTAGGAATAACCACGAGCAGTACTTC
many TRBD2 TRBJ2-5 TRBV20-1 13 CSVPTGGSETQYF TGCAGTGTACCAACGGGGGGTTCGGAGACCCAGTACTTC
many . TRBJ2-3 TRBV3-1 15 CASSHQRRSTDTQYF TGTGCCAGCAGCCATCAGCGGCGGAGCACAGATACGCAGTATTTT
many . TRBJ2-1 TRBV19 14 CASSNQQDNNEQFF TGTGCCAGTAGTAATCAACAGGATAACAATGAGCAGTTCTTC
many TRBD1 TRBJ2-2 TRBV29-1 15 CSVKGPGQRSGELFF TGCAGCGTCAAGGGACCGGGACAGCGGTCCGGGGAGCTGTTTTTT
. . TRBJ2-7 TRBV5-5 13 CASSFPRGYEQYF TGTGCCAGCAGCTTCCCCCGCGGCTACGAGCAGTACTTC
many TRBD1 TRBJ1-5 TRBV12-5 15 CASGPDREGWQPQHF TGTGCTAGTGGACCAGACAGGGAGGGTTGGCAGCCCCAGCATTTT